These T cell receptor beta chains were read from a single sample in a study of human T cells and chemical hapten exposure. TCRdb re-called the RACE reads through MiXCR, storing one row per CDR3 protein. The table lists around 85,000 distinct CDR3 sequences, about an eighth of them singletons. The sample consisted of whole blood, taken in connection with sensitization to the hapten diphenylcyclopropenone (DPC). These receptors originate from a woman aged 50 to 60 with alopecia areata. Some clones in this sample may be carry-over from other donors' samples. Both conserved end residues are part of each CDR3.

CDR3 protein: CSARAGGNQPQHF; J gene: TRBJ1-5; V gene: TRBV20-1
CDR3 protein: CASSLFQGSDEAFF; J gene: TRBJ1-1; V gene: TRBV7-9
CDR3 protein: CSASVRLAGTASYEQYF; J gene: TRBJ2-7; V gene: TRBV20-1
CDR3 protein: CASSEYGATDTQYF; J gene: TRBJ2-3; V gene: TRBV25-1
CDR3 protein: CASSPNGVTQYF; J gene: TRBJ2-3; V gene: TRBV6-2/TRBV6-3
CDR3 protein: CASSLVSGGPDTQYF; J gene: TRBJ2-3; V gene: TRBV5-1
CDR3 protein: CASSELGDGYTF; J gene: TRBJ1-2; V gene: TRBV6-1
CDR3 protein: CASSSFHSGSADTQYF; J gene: TRBJ2-3; V gene: TRBV12-3/TRBV12-4
CDR3 protein: CASSQGGQGVAQPQHF; J gene: TRBJ1-5; V gene: TRBV4-2
CDR3 protein: CSSTPDPKGYNEQFF; J gene: TRBJ2-1; V gene: TRBV29-1
CDR3 protein: CASSPSNYGYTF; J gene: TRBJ1-2; V gene: TRBV5-5